A selection of T cell receptor beta chains follows, all from one sample in a study of regulatory T cells in long-lasting Graves disease. MiXCR was run by TCRdb on the multiplex PCR reads, yielding one entry per CDR3 protein. The sample has almost 450,000 distinct CDR3 sequences, over 15% seen once. These data were likewise used in another study, on T cells in Graves' hyperthyroidism and ophthalmopathy.

Material: peripheral blood mononuclear cells (PBMCs), obtained at new diagnosis, from a patient treated with antithyroid drugs. The origin of the receptors is a woman in her 30s with Graves disease. Each CDR3 is given without its conserved first and last residue.

j_call: TRBJ1-1
v_call: TRBV12-3/TRBV12-4
cdr3_length: 11
cdr3_aa: ASSLGAVTEAF

j_call: TRBJ2-1
v_call: TRBV6-2/TRBV6-3
cdr3_length: 11
cdr3_aa: ASSYSHGNEQF

j_call: TRBJ2-1
v_call: TRBV15
cdr3_length: 9
cdr3_aa: ATSRANEQF

j_call: TRBJ2-1
v_call: TRBV7-2
cdr3_length: 14
cdr3_aa: VSSLSESWGADEQF

j_call: TRBJ1-1
v_call: TRBV19
cdr3_length: 14
cdr3_aa: ASIPRTGAANTEAF

j_call: TRBJ1-6
v_call: TRBV9
cdr3_length: 13
cdr3_aa: ASSADPRFSSPLH

j_call: TRBJ1-1
v_call: TRBV29-1
cdr3_length: 11
cdr3_aa: SVGPSLNTEAF

j_call: TRBJ1-5
v_call: TRBV28
cdr3_length: 14
cdr3_aa: ASRPPRDYSNQPQH

j_call: TRBJ2-2
v_call: TRBV7-8
cdr3_length: 16
cdr3_aa: ASSPRGWDTANTGELF

j_call: TRBJ1-2
v_call: TRBV4-1
cdr3_length: 10
cdr3_aa: ASSPAGQGNT

j_call: TRBJ2-1
v_call: TRBV18
cdr3_length: 14
cdr3_aa: ASSPPRKRAQGEQF

j_call: TRBJ1-1
v_call: TRBV7-2
cdr3_length: 10
cdr3_aa: ASSFGVFEAF

j_call: TRBJ2-3
v_call: TRBV7-2
cdr3_length: 16
cdr3_aa: ASSPVILAGGRADTQY

j_call: TRBJ2-7
v_call: TRBV14
cdr3_length: 10
cdr3_aa: ASSPAHYEQY

j_call: TRBJ2-7
v_call: TRBV10-3
cdr3_length: 14
cdr3_aa: AISESGTSGSYEQY

j_call: TRBJ2-7
v_call: TRBV7-6
cdr3_length: 9
cdr3_aa: ASSLFGEQY